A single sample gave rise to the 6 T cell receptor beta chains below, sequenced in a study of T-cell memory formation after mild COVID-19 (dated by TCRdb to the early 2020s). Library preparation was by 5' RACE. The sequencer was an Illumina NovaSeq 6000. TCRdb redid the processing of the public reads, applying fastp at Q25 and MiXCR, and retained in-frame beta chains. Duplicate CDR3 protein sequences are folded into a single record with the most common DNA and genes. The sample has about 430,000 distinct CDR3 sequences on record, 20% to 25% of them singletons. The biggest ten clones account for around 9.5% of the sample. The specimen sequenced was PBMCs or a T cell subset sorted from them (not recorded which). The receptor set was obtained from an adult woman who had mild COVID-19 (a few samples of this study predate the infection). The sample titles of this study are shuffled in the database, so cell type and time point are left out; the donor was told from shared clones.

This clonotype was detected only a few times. The CDR3 sequence: CASSPRGGGWGTEAFF. In DNA, the CDR3 is TGTGCCAGCAGCCCACGGGGGGGGGGCTGGGGAACTGAAGCTTTCTTT. This chain uses TRBV11-2 with TRBJ1-1, with a possible D match to TRBD1 (6 bases). V dropped 5 bases and J dropped 5 bases, with 21 bases sitting between them. The CDR3 runs to 16 residues. From germline, CDR1 is SGHAT and CDR2 FQNNGV.

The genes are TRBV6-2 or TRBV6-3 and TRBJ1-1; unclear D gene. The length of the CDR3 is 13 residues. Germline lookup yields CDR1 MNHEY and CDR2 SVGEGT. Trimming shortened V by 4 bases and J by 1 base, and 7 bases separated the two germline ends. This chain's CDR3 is CASSFPPNTEAFF. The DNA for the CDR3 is TGTGCCAGCAGTTTCCCCCCGAACACTGAAGCTTTCTTT.

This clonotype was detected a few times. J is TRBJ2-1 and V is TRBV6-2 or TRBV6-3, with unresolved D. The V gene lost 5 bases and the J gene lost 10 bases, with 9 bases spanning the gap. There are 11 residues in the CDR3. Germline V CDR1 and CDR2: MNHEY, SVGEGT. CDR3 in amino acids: CASSNRAEQFF. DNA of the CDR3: TGTGCCAGCAGTAACCGGGCCGAGCAGTTCTTC.

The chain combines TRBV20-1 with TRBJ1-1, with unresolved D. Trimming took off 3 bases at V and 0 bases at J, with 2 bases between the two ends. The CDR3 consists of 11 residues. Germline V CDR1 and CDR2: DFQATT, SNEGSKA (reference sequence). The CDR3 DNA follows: TGCAGTGCTAGGATGAACACTGAAGCTTTCTTT. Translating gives CSARMNTEAFF.

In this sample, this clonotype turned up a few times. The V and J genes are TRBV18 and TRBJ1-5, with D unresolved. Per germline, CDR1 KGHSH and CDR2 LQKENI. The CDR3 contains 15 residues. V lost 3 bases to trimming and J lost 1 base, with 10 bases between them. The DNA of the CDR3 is TGTGCCAGCTCACCCGACACGGGGAGCAATCAGCCCCAGCATTTT. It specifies CASSPDTGSNQPQHF. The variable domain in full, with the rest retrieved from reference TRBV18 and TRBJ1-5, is NAGVMQNPRHLVRRRGQEARLRCSPMKGHSHVYWYRQLPEEGLKFMVYLQKENIIDESGMPKERFSAEFPKEGPSILRIQQVVRGDSAAYFCASSPDTGSNQPQHFGDGTRLSIL.

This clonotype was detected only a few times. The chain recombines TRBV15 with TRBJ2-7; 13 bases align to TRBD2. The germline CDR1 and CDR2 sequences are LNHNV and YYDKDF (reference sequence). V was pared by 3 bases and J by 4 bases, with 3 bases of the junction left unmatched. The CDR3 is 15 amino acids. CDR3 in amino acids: CATSSGTSGTYEQYF. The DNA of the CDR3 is TGTGCCACCAGCAGTGGGACTAGCGGGACGTACGAGCAGTACTTC.